A selection of T cell receptor beta chains follows, all from one sample in a study of blood T cell repertoires in COVID-19. Sequencing was performed with immunoSEQ multiplex PCR; in TCRdb, only in-frame clones are kept and a portion is missing. The top ten clones hold 5.6% of a sample with about 200,000 clones, 86% of them seen once. The sequencing input was PBMCs or T cells enriched from blood (not recorded which). All receptors derive from a man aged 35 to 55 with acute COVID-19. Both conserved end residues are part of each CDR3. A D gene is named only where the DNA matches it firmly. Clone size is given for some rows only: seen once, a few or many times, or a class if the clone is expanded.

D gene: -; J gene: TRBJ1-1; clone size: once; V gene: TRBV27; CDR3 DNA: TGTGCCAGCAGTTTGGACAGGAACACTGAAGCTTTCTTT; CDR3 protein: CASSLDRNTEAFF
D gene: -; J gene: TRBJ2-5; clone size: -; V gene: TRBV10-1; CDR3 DNA: TGCGCCAGCAGTGGAGACTCTCAGGAGACCCAGTACTTC; CDR3 protein: CASSGDSQETQYF
D gene: TRBD1; J gene: TRBJ2-1; clone size: -; V gene: TRBV5-1; CDR3 DNA: TGCGCCAGCAGCTTACAGGGGGCGTTTGAGCAGTTCTTC; CDR3 protein: CASSLQGAFEQFF
D gene: TRBD2; J gene: TRBJ2-1; clone size: medium-sized; V gene: TRBV23-1; CDR3 DNA: TGCGCCAGCAGTCAATCCGGATTACTAGCGGGAGTTCGCAATGAGCAGTTCTTC; CDR3 protein: CASSQSGLLAGVRNEQFF
D gene: TRBD2; J gene: TRBJ2-5; clone size: -; V gene: TRBV10-2; CDR3 DNA: TGCGCCAGCAGAGGCCGGACAACTAGCGGGTGGGAAGAGACCCAGTACTTC; CDR3 protein: CASRGRTTSGWEETQYF
D gene: -; J gene: TRBJ2-2; clone size: -; V gene: TRBV27; CDR3 DNA: TGTGCCAGCAGTTCGGAAAAAACAGTTACGAACACCGGGGAGCTGTTTTTT; CDR3 protein: CASSSEKTVTNTGELFF
D gene: TRBD1; J gene: TRBJ2-3; clone size: -; V gene: TRBV19; CDR3 DNA: TGTGCCAGTAGTACGACAGGGGGGTCGAATACGCAGTATTTT; CDR3 protein: CASSTTGGSNTQYF
D gene: TRBD1; J gene: TRBJ2-5; clone size: -; V gene: TRBV4-3; CDR3 DNA: TGCGCCAGCAGCCCACTCCAGGGGGCGGAGACCCAGTACTTC; CDR3 protein: CASSPLQGAETQYF
D gene: TRBD2; J gene: TRBJ2-7; clone size: -; V gene: TRBV18; CDR3 DNA: TGTGCCAGCTCACCCTTGGTAGGAGCGGGAGGGTCCGGGCGGAGCTCCTACGAGCAGTACTTC; CDR3 protein: CASSPLVGAGGSGRSSYEQYF
D gene: TRBD1; J gene: TRBJ1-1; clone size: -; V gene: TRBV27; CDR3 DNA: TGTGCCAGCAGGAGCTTTGCGGGACAGGCTGAAGCTTTCTTT; CDR3 protein: CASRSFAGQAEAFF
D gene: -; J gene: TRBJ2-6; clone size: -; V gene: TRBV7-8; CDR3 DNA: TGTGCCAGCAGCTTTAACTTAGTCGATCTCTCTGGGGCCAACGTCCTGACTTTC; CDR3 protein: CASSFNLVDLSGANVLTF
D gene: -; J gene: TRBJ1-1; clone size: -; V gene: TRBV7-9; CDR3 DNA: TGTGCCAGCAGCCCCGCGGGGGGGCTGGTTGAAGCTTTCTTT; CDR3 protein: CASSPAGGLVEAFF
D gene: TRBD2; J gene: TRBJ2-3; clone size: -; V gene: TRBV4-1; CDR3 DNA: TGCGCCAGCAGACCACTAGCGGCCCTGGCAGATACGCAGTATTTT; CDR3 protein: CASRPLAALADTQYF
D gene: -; J gene: TRBJ2-2; clone size: -; V gene: TRBV30; CDR3 DNA: TGTGCCTCAGAGCGGGCCTTAGGGGAGCTGTTTTTT; CDR3 protein: CASERALGELFF
D gene: -; J gene: TRBJ2-1; clone size: few; V gene: TRBV2; CDR3 DNA: TGTGCCAGCAACTGGAGGAATGAGCAGTTCTTC; CDR3 protein: CASNWRNEQFF
D gene: -; J gene: TRBJ1-3; clone size: -; V gene: TRBV5-6; CDR3 DNA: TGTGCCAGCAGCCGGCCGTCCAGGGCAGGAGGAAACACCATATATTTT; CDR3 protein: CASSRPSRAGGNTIYF
D gene: -; J gene: TRBJ2-7; clone size: -; V gene: TRBV6-5; CDR3 DNA: TGTGCCAGCAGCCCCGCCAGCTACGAGCAGTACTTC; CDR3 protein: CASSPASYEQYF
D gene: -; J gene: TRBJ2-2; clone size: -; V gene: TRBV3-1/TRBV3-2; CDR3 DNA: TGTGCCAGCAGCCAAGTTGACAGGATGGAGTACACCGGGGAGCTGTTTTTT; CDR3 protein: CASSQVDRMEYTGELFF
D gene: TRBD2; J gene: TRBJ2-5; clone size: once; V gene: TRBV9; CDR3 DNA: TGTGCCAGCAGCGGCCCATGGGAGGGCCCAGAGACCCAGTACTTC; CDR3 protein: CASSGPWEGPETQYF
D gene: TRBD1; J gene: TRBJ2-1; clone size: -; V gene: TRBV27; CDR3 DNA: TGTGCCAGCAGTTGGGTGACAGGGTTATACAATGAGCAGTTCTTC; CDR3 protein: CASSWVTGLYNEQFF
D gene: -; J gene: TRBJ1-2; clone size: -; V gene: TRBV5-4; CDR3 DNA: TGTGCCACCCAGGAACCAACAGGGCCAATTTCTTATGGCTACACCTTC; CDR3 protein: CATQEPTGPISYGYTF
D gene: -; J gene: TRBJ2-5; clone size: few; V gene: TRBV5-1; CDR3 DNA: TGCGCCAGCAGCCGGAGAGGACAGATCCAAGAGACCCAGTACTTC; CDR3 protein: CASSRRGQIQETQYF
D gene: TRBD1; J gene: TRBJ1-5; clone size: -; V gene: TRBV6-5; CDR3 DNA: TGTGCCAGCAGCGCGCCGACAGGGGGACAACAGCCCCAGCATTTT; CDR3 protein: CASSAPTGGQQPQHF
D gene: -; J gene: TRBJ2-7; clone size: -; V gene: TRBV6-5; CDR3 DNA: TGTGCCAGCAGCGGCGGGACGGCTAGCTCCTACGAGCAGTACTTC; CDR3 protein: CASSGGTASSYEQYF
D gene: TRBD1; J gene: TRBJ1-5; clone size: -; V gene: TRBV18; CDR3 DNA: TGTGCCAGCTCACCCGGGACAGGGGGCTATCAGCCCCAGCATTTT; CDR3 protein: CASSPGTGGYQPQHF
D gene: TRBD1; J gene: TRBJ2-3; clone size: once; V gene: TRBV9; CDR3 DNA: TGTGCCAGCAGCGACTCGGGACAGGGTATAGATACGCAGTATTTT; CDR3 protein: CASSDSGQGIDTQYF
D gene: -; J gene: TRBJ2-7; clone size: -; V gene: TRBV27; CDR3 DNA: TGTGCCAGCAGTTCCCTAGGGAGAGTCTACGAGCAGTACTTC; CDR3 protein: CASSSLGRVYEQYF
D gene: TRBD1; J gene: TRBJ2-1; clone size: -; V gene: TRBV2; CDR3 DNA: TGTGCCAGCAGTGTCCAGGGGGCCTACAATGAGCAGTTCTTC; CDR3 protein: CASSVQGAYNEQFF
D gene: TRBD2; J gene: TRBJ2-3; clone size: -; V gene: TRBV11-3; CDR3 DNA: TGTGCCAGCAGCAGGGGGACTAGGAGCACAGATACGCAGTATTTT; CDR3 protein: CASSRGTRSTDTQYF
D gene: TRBD1; J gene: TRBJ2-7; clone size: -; V gene: TRBV2; CDR3 DNA: TGTGCCAGCAACTCCGGGACAGCCTTCGAGCAGTACTTC; CDR3 protein: CASNSGTAFEQYF
D gene: -; J gene: TRBJ2-7; clone size: -; V gene: TRBV29-1; CDR3 DNA: TGCAGCGTTGCTCACCGAGTCAACTACGAGCAGTACTTC; CDR3 protein: CSVAHRVNYEQYF
D gene: -; J gene: TRBJ2-7; clone size: once; V gene: TRBV2; CDR3 DNA: TGTGCCAGCAGCCTAGGGGGGGGCGCCTCCTACGAGCAGTACTTC; CDR3 protein: CASSLGGGASYEQYF
D gene: -; J gene: TRBJ1-1; clone size: -; V gene: TRBV28; CDR3 DNA: TGTGCCAGCAGGCCCCCCAACAGAAACACTGAAGCTTTCTTT; CDR3 protein: CASRPPNRNTEAFF
D gene: -; J gene: TRBJ1-2; clone size: -; V gene: TRBV9; CDR3 DNA: TGTGCCAGCAGCGCATACTCAGGGTCTAACTATGGCTACACCTTC; CDR3 protein: CASSAYSGSNYGYTF
D gene: -; J gene: TRBJ2-7; clone size: -; V gene: TRBV4-1; CDR3 DNA: TGCGCCAGCAGCCAATTGGAGACCCCGGCGGCCTACGAGCAGTACTTC; CDR3 protein: CASSQLETPAAYEQYF
D gene: -; J gene: TRBJ1-2; clone size: -; V gene: TRBV5-6; CDR3 DNA: TGTGCCAGCAGCTGGATGGAATATGGCAGGGGATGGGGCTACACCTTC; CDR3 protein: CASSWMEYGRGWGYTF
D gene: TRBD2; J gene: TRBJ2-2; clone size: -; V gene: TRBV4-2; CDR3 DNA: TGTGCCAGCAGCCAAGAGGTGCTAGCGGGAGGGCCGAACACCGGGGAGCTGTTTTTT; CDR3 protein: CASSQEVLAGGPNTGELFF
D gene: -; J gene: TRBJ1-1; clone size: -; V gene: TRBV7-8; CDR3 DNA: TGTGCCAGCAGAGGGGGTTGGACTGAAGCTTTCTTT; CDR3 protein: CASRGGWTEAFF
D gene: TRBD2; J gene: TRBJ2-3; clone size: -; V gene: TRBV9; CDR3 DNA: TGTGCCAGCAGCCCAGCAGCGGGGGGGAACACAGATACGCAGTATTTT; CDR3 protein: CASSPAAGGNTDTQYF
D gene: -; J gene: TRBJ2-1; clone size: -; V gene: TRBV5-1; CDR3 DNA: TGCGCCAGCAGCTTGGACGGCGGGTCCTACAATGAGCAGTTCTTC; CDR3 protein: CASSLDGGSYNEQFF
D gene: -; J gene: TRBJ1-6; clone size: -; V gene: TRBV30; CDR3 DNA: TGTGCCTGGAGGCCTTGGTCGCTTTACCCGGGGGAAAATTCACCCCTCCACTTT; CDR3 protein: CAWRPWSLYPGENSPLHF
D gene: TRBD2; J gene: TRBJ2-7; clone size: -; V gene: TRBV7-9; CDR3 DNA: TGTGCCAGCAGCCCCAGGACTAGCGGGAGAATCTACGAGCAGTACTTC; CDR3 protein: CASSPRTSGRIYEQYF
D gene: TRBD2; J gene: TRBJ2-7; clone size: -; V gene: TRBV19; CDR3 DNA: TGTGCCAGTAGTGCCTTTAGCGGGAGTACTTACGAGCAGTACTTC; CDR3 protein: CASSAFSGSTYEQYF
D gene: -; J gene: TRBJ2-1; clone size: -; V gene: TRBV9; CDR3 DNA: TGTGCCAGCAGCCCGACAGGCTCCCAAGTCTCGGAGCAGTTCTTC; CDR3 protein: CASSPTGSQVSEQFF
D gene: -; J gene: TRBJ1-3; clone size: -; V gene: TRBV5-1; CDR3 DNA: TGCGCCAGCAGCACAGGGCCGCAAACCTCTGGAAACACCATATATTTT; CDR3 protein: CASSTGPQTSGNTIYF
D gene: TRBD1; J gene: TRBJ2-2; clone size: few; V gene: TRBV2; CDR3 DNA: TGTGCCAGCTTAGACAGGGGGCCGTATTTCGGGGAGCTGTTTTTT; CDR3 protein: CASLDRGPYFGELFF
D gene: TRBD2; J gene: TRBJ2-7; clone size: -; V gene: TRBV10-2; CDR3 DNA: TGCGCCAGCAGCGGGACTAGCGGGAGTGGGGCCTACGAGCAGTACTTC; CDR3 protein: CASSGTSGSGAYEQYF
D gene: -; J gene: TRBJ1-2; clone size: -; V gene: TRBV3-1/TRBV3-2; CDR3 DNA: TGTGCCAGCAGCCAAGGTTCGGTCAGGGCACCCTCGGGGGGAGGCTACACCTTC; CDR3 protein: CASSQGSVRAPSGGGYTF
D gene: -; J gene: TRBJ2-2; clone size: few; V gene: TRBV18; CDR3 DNA: TGTGCCAGCTCACCATGGGACACACAATCGAACACCGGGGAGCTGTTTTTT; CDR3 protein: CASSPWDTQSNTGELFF
D gene: -; J gene: TRBJ1-2; clone size: once; V gene: TRBV3-1/TRBV3-2; CDR3 DNA: TGTGCCAGCAGCCAAGGACAGAAGAAGACCTTC; CDR3 protein: CASSQGQKKTF
D gene: -; J gene: TRBJ1-2; clone size: few; V gene: TRBV24-1; CDR3 DNA: TGTGCCACCAGTGACGCCAGGGCAGAGCTTTTGGATGGCTACACCTTC; CDR3 protein: CATSDARAELLDGYTF
D gene: -; J gene: TRBJ2-7; clone size: few; V gene: TRBV28; CDR3 DNA: TGTGCCAGCAGTTTATGGGGTGGAGAGCCGGAGCAGTACTTC; CDR3 protein: CASSLWGGEPEQYF